The next 20 T cell receptor beta chains were all read from a single sample in a study of cytomegalovirus exposure and HLA in healthy donors. Both 60 Vbeta primers and 13 Jbeta primers went into the PCR. Clones were sequenced by immunoSEQ multiplex PCR, and TCRdb holds only the in-frame ones, with some missing. The top ten clones hold over 1.5% of a sample with some 160,000 clones, around 80% of them seen once. The sequencing input was PBMCs. The source of these receptors is a woman under 30 in good health and CMV-seronegative.

CDR3 DNA: TGTGCCAGCAGCAAAAAAAGGGGCATCAGGGGCCCCCTCTACGAGCAGTACTTC. Translation: CASSKKRGIRGPLYEQYF. The V gene is TRBV21-1, the J gene TRBJ2-7; the table calls TRBD1, which could not be checked here. TRBV21-1 is tagged as a pseudogene. The CDR3 is 18 residues long.

The chain recombines TRBV30 with TRBJ1-5; 9 bases line up with TRBD1. The germline V gene encodes CDR1 GTSNPN and CDR2 SVGIG (reference sequence). The CDR3 is 13 amino acids. The V and J ends lost 2 bases and 5 bases, in that order; junction bases with no gene match: 1. The CDR3 nucleotides read TGTGCCTGGAGTCGACAGGGGGATCAGCCCCAGCATTTT. Translating gives CAWSRQGDQPQHF.

The J gene is TRBJ2-7, the V gene TRBV6-5; possibly TRBD1 for D (5 bases). The CDR3 totals 14 residues. V was pared by 2 bases and J by 6 bases, with 14 bases between. Germline CDR1 is MNHEY and CDR2 is SVGAGI. CDR3 sequence (DNA): TGTGCCAGCAGTTACGGCAGGGTGGTATCCGAGCAGTACTTC. Translation: CASSYGRVVSEQYF.

The rearrangement links TRBV5-1 to TRBJ2-5; 12 nucleotides agree with TRBD2. CDR3 length: 16 residues. Germline CDR1 reads SGHRS; CDR2 reads YFSETQ. With 4 bases clipped from V and 0 bases from J, the junction kept 4 bases outside the gene matches. The CDR3 DNA reads as TGCGCCAGCAGCACTACTAGCGGGGGGTACCAAGAGACCCAGTACTTC. It is translated as CASSTTSGGYQETQYF.

This clone was recorded once. The chain carries TRBV30 and TRBJ1-3; a possible D gene is TRBD1 (5 bases). Germline V lookup: CDR1 GTSNPN, CDR2 SVGIG (reference sequence). Trimming stripped 1 base from V and 0 bases from J, with 10 bases between. This CDR3 contains 15 residues. The CDR3: CAWSEGASSGNTIYF. In nucleotides, the CDR3 is TGTGCCTGGAGTGAAGGGGCAAGCTCTGGAAACACCATATATTTT. Based on the CDR3 plus reference TRBV30 and TRBJ1-3, the full variable domain is SQTIHQWPATLVQPVGSPLSLECTVEGTSNPNLYWYRQAAGRGLQLLFYSVGIGQISSEVPQNLSASRPQDRQFILSSKKLLLSDSGFYLCAWSEGASSGNTIYFGEGSWLTVV.

The CDR3 coding sequence is TGTGCCAGCAGCGTACAACAGGGGTTGGAGACCCAGTACTTC. Its protein is CASSVQQGLETQYF. The V call is TRBV9, the J call TRBJ2-5; TRBD1 matches at 7 bases. The CDR3 covers 14 residues. The trim removed 1 base at V and 5 bases at J, leaving 5 bases unmatched. The germline gives CDR1 SGDLS, CDR2 YYNGEE.

This sequence joins TRBV6-1 and TRBJ1-2, with D uncertain. The CDR3 spans 15 residues. CDR1 and CDR2 from the germline V gene are MNHNS and SASEGT. Trimming pared 1 base from V and 5 bases from J, leaving 14 bases between. In DNA form, the CDR3 reads TGTGCCAGCAGTGAAGTCCCCCACTCCATGTATGGCTACACCTTC. The encoded protein is CASSEVPHSMYGYTF.

This clone was observed a handful of times. Other DNA sequences of this sample code for an identical CDR3. This chain connects TRBV5-1 to TRBJ2-5; perhaps TRBD1 as D (6 bases). The V gene lost 0 bases and the J gene lost 2 bases, with 8 bases spanning the gap. This CDR3 comprises 14 residues. The germline V gene encodes CDR1 SGHRS and CDR2 YFSETQ. DNA of the CDR3: TGCGCCAGCAGCTTGGGCAGGGGTCAAGAGACCCAGTACTTC. Protein: CASSLGRGQETQYF.

Note on this clone: A read error may produce the germline difference seen at one junction end. The chain joins TRBV7-9 to TRBJ1-4; no definite D call. Germline CDR1 and CDR2: SEHNR and FQNEAQ (reference sequence). The CDR3 has 14 amino acids. The CDR3 sequence: CASSSSGGGEKLFF. The CDR3 nucleotides read TGTGCCAGCAGCTCGTCAGGTGGTGGCGAAAAATTGTTTTTT.

This sequence joins TRBV11-3 and TRBJ1-2; 8 bases match TRBD1. The CDR3 loop spans 14 amino acids. With V trimmed by 3 bases and J by 7 bases, 7 bases remained unmatched. Germline CDR1 is SGHNT and CDR2 is YENEEA. The CDR3 DNA reads TGTGCCAGCAGCTTCGGACAGGGCGGTGGTGGCTACACCTTC. Translation: CASSFGQGGGGYTF.

This chain joins TRBV19 and TRBJ1-2; D not certain. This CDR3 is built from 23 residues. Germline V CDR1 and CDR2: LNHDA, SQIVND (reference sequence). V lost 3 bases and J lost 0, with 35 bases in between. DNA of the CDR3: TGTGCCAGTAGTATTAAACCCCAGTCGACAAGGTCAGGTGGTGTCTCAGCTAACTATGGCTACACCTTC. Protein sequence: CASSIKPQSTRSGGVSANYGYTF.

This sequence joins TRBV27 and TRBJ2-2; 11 bases match TRBD1. Losses at the gene ends were 6 bases for V and 6 bases for J; bases not matched to a gene: 15. The CDR3 runs 18 residues. Germline V gene data show CDR1 as MNHEY and CDR2 as SMNVEV (reference sequence). CDR3 in amino acids: CASSGRAWTGGFAGELFF. CDR3 DNA: TGTGCCAGCAGCGGGAGAGCCTGGACAGGGGGCTTCGCCGGGGAGCTGTTTTTT.

The chain recombines TRBV23-1 with TRBJ1-3; no firm D call. TRBV23-1 is flagged as an ORF with uncertain function. Deletions cut 10 bases from V and 8 bases from J, with 15 bases between. This CDR3 is built from 12 residues. CDR3 bases: TGCGCCATTTCCTGGAGGGAGGACACCATATATTTT. It is translated as CAISWREDTIYF.

V usage is TRBV30 and J usage is TRBJ1-2, with D unclear. V was clipped by 2 bases and J by 2 bases, with 18 bases between them. The CDR3 length is 16 residues. CDR1 and CDR2 from the germline V gene are GTSNPN and SVGIG (reference sequence). Written as DNA, the CDR3 is TGTGCCTGGAGTCACCCGCGCTTAATCGAAAACTATGGCTACACCTTC. Protein product: CAWSHPRLIENYGYTF.

The chain joins TRBV19 to TRBJ2-7; maybe TRBD1 (6 bases). V was shortened by 2 bases and J by 4 bases, with 12 bases between the two germline ends. Germline V gene sequence: CDR1 LNHDA, CDR2 SQIVND (reference sequence). The CDR3 consists of 14 residues. CDR3 in amino acids: CASSISSQGYEQYF. DNA for the CDR3: TGTGCCAGTAGTATAAGCTCACAGGGTTACGAGCAGTACTTC.

The rearrangement links TRBV7-9 to TRBJ1-5; D is possibly TRBD1 (5 bases). The CDR3 consists of 14 residues. Germline values: CDR1 SEHNR, CDR2 FQNEAQ (reference sequence). V lost 5 bases, J lost 7 bases, and 15 bases lay in between. The CDR3 coding sequence is TGTGCCAGCAGCCCAGCGGGGGGTCCACAGCCCCAGCATTTT. It specifies CASSPAGGPQPQHF.

The CDR3 loop reads CTSSQDLGAGRTGELFF. In DNA, the CDR3 is TGCACCAGCAGCCAAGATCTGGGGGCTGGTCGGACCGGGGAGCTGTTTTTT. The V and J genes are TRBV1 and TRBJ2-2; the D call of TRBD1 is as the table states it, not checked on the DNA. TRBV1 counts as a pseudogene. The CDR3 has 17 amino acids.

This chain uses TRBV6-1 with TRBJ1-2, with D unclear. The length of the CDR3 is 17 residues. V was clipped by 4 bases and J by 6 bases, with 24 bases between them. The V gene's germline CDR1 is MNHNS and CDR2 SASEGT. CDR3: CASSAGLYGRSHDGYTF. The CDR3, as DNA: TGTGCCAGCAGTGCTGGGTTGTATGGCAGGTCTCACGATGGCTACACCTTC.

The CDR3 DNA is TGTGCCTGGAGTGTACTTCGGGGGAGCGAGCAGTACTTC. Residues: CAWSVLRGSEQYF. This sequence joins TRBV30 and TRBJ2-7, with D tentatively TRBD2 (6 bases). In germline, CDR1 is GTSNPN, CDR2 SVGIG (reference sequence). The CDR3 spans 13 residues. Trimming left V 0 bases short and J 6 bases short, with 12 bases between.

V usage is TRBV19 and J usage is TRBJ2-7, with 7 nucleotides matching TRBD1. The junction had 9 bases not matched to a gene; V was cut back by 5 bases and J by 2 bases. The CDR3 sequence is 15 residues long. CDR1 LNHDA and CDR2 SQIVND come from the germline V gene (reference sequence). CDR3 coding DNA: TGTGCCAGTAGTCTTAACCGGGACAGACCCTACGAGCAGTACTTC. It codes for CASSLNRDRPYEQYF. The full variable domain, with the rest looked up from reference TRBV19 and TRBJ2-7, is DGGITQSPKYLFRKEGQNVTLSCEQNLNHDAMYWYRQDPGQGLRLIYYSQIVNDFQKGDIAEGYSVSREKKESFPLTVTSAQKNPTAFYLCASSLNRDRPYEQYFGPGTRLTVT.